The entry that follows covers one TCR beta chain sequence. Its antigen remains unknown. This sample is drawn from a study of OX40 agonist ivuxolimab in advanced cancers. The wider study: Of mixed ages from about 23 to 85 and averaging 60 years, the group was roughly 85% male. Partial response was recorded in three patients: one hepatocellular carcinoma and two cutaneous melanoma cases. Treatment received earlier with anti-PD-1, anti-PD-L1 or anti-CTLA-4 agents was allowed, and under 50% had some.

Study outcomes and limitations: In general, CD8+ T cells held more expanded clones than CD4+ did, on average.

Germline V gene data show CDR1 as MNHNY and CDR2 as SVGAGI (reference sequence). CDR3 size: 15 residues. The germline V and J ends were trimmed by 0 bases and 4 bases, with 12 bases remaining between them. Generated by immunoSEQ multiplex PCR, the TCRdb table keeps only in-frame clones and is missing some. The sample lists several thousand clones; 65% to 70% were seen once. J is TRBJ1-1 and V is TRBV6-6; no definite D call. This material consisted of CD4+ or CD8+ T cells sorted from blood, taken in a trial of the OX40 agonist ivuxolimab. The clonotype comes from an adult with an advanced solid tumor such as melanoma, head and neck, liver or kidney cancer. In DNA, the CDR3 is TGTGCCAGCAGTTACTCCAGACCGGGTTCCACTGAAGCTTTCTTT. Its translation is CASSYSRPGSTEAFF.